Sequencing of this T cell receptor beta chain was carried out in a study of blood T cell repertoires in COVID-19. Looking at the study overall: Both acute and convalescent COVID-19 samples were obtained from the United States, Italy and Spain.

Authors' processing steps: By means of reference gene primer amplification, nucleated cell counts were estimated. Clones were read by immunoSEQ multiplex PCR, and TCRdb kept only the in-frame ones, dropping some. Clone size and V and J calls were adopted from that table, with D and trimming inferred from the DNA. The data show 60,000 to 75,000 clones, 70% to 80% seen once. This CDR3 has 19 residues. The trim removed 1 base at V and 9 bases at J, leaving 16 bases unmatched. Per germline, CDR1 SGHTA and CDR2 FQGNSA. This TCR derives from a woman older than 75 with acute or convalescent COVID-19. The V gene is TRBV7-2, the J gene TRBJ1-6; 9 bases map to TRBD1. Sample: peripheral blood. CDR3 DNA: TGTGCCAGCAGCTTAGACAGTGGGATTGACCGGGACAGGGCTTCACCCCTCCACTTT. Translation gives CASSLDSGIDRDRASPLHF. Full variable domain (outside the CDR3, taken from reference TRBV7-2 and TRBJ1-6): GAGVSQSPSNKVTEKGKDVELRCDPISGHTALYWYRQSLGQGLEFLIYFQGNSAPDKSGLPSDRFSAERTGGSVSTLTIQRTQQEDSAVYLCASSLDSGIDRDRASPLHFGNGTRLTVT.